These 21 T cell receptor beta chains were all obtained from the same sample, sequenced in a study of blood T cell repertoires in COVID-19. Libraries were prepared by immunoSEQ multiplex PCR; TCRdb keeps only in-frame clonotypes and omits some of them. The table includes about 180,000 clones, more than 75% detected once. The sample taken for sequencing was peripheral blood. The source is a woman aged 70-85 years with COVID-19, enrolled during active disease.

The chain links TRBV24-1 to TRBJ2-3, with D tentatively TRBD1 (6 bases). V lost 5 bases and J 4 bases, leaving 9 bases between the germline ends. CDR1 and CDR2 (germline): KGHDR, SFDVKD. This CDR3 contains 13 residues. The CDR3, as DNA: TGTGCCACCAGTGCTTCAGGGGCAGATACGCAGTATTTT. Protein product: CATSASGADTQYF.

The chain combines TRBV6-5 with TRBJ2-5; 11 nucleotides align to TRBD2. The V segment lost 6 bases and the J segment 5 bases; nucleotides outside the gene matches: 5. Germline V lookup: CDR1 MNHEY, CDR2 SVGAGI. This CDR3 has 14 amino acids. Written as DNA, the CDR3 is TGTGCCAGCAGATTAGCGGGAGGGAGGGAGACCCAGTACTTC. It translates to CASRLAGGRETQYF.

J is TRBJ2-2 and V is TRBV12-5; the D gene is possibly TRBD2 (6 bases). CDR3 length: 15 amino acids. From germline, CDR1 is LGHNT and CDR2 FRNRAP. Trimming took off 0 bases at V and 4 bases at J, with 9 bases between the two ends. The DNA for the CDR3 is TGTGCTAGTGGTTTGGTTTCCGGGGGCACCGGGGAGCTGTTTTTT. It encodes CASGLVSGGTGELFF.

V is TRBV29-1 and J is TRBJ2-3; the D gene is possibly TRBD1 (7 bases). V was cut by 6 bases and J by 0 bases, with 13 bases left in between. Germline CDR1 reads SQVTM; CDR2 reads ANQGSEA. CDR3 length: 14 amino acids. The CDR3 DNA reads as TGCAGCGTGGGGGGACAGTCTAGCACAGATACGCAGTATTTT. Protein product: CSVGGQSSTDTQYF.

The V gene is TRBV6-2 or TRBV6-3, the J gene TRBJ2-3; TRBD2 aligns across 10 bases. The CDR3 loop spans 14 amino acids. In germline, CDR1 is MNHEY, CDR2 SVGEGT. Trimming at V came to 5 bases and at J to 6 bases, leaving 5 bases not matched to a gene. Here the CDR3 DNA reads TGTGCCAGCAGTGAGGGACTAGCGAGGGATACGCAGTATTTT. Translated: CASSEGLARDTQYF.

The rearrangement links TRBV3-1 (or the pseudogene TRBV3-2) to TRBJ1-1; D is undetermined. The CDR3 is made up of 11 amino acids. Germline CDR1 and CDR2: LGHDT and YNNKEL (reference sequence). V dropped 1 base and J dropped 10 bases, with 7 bases sitting between them. CDR3 DNA sequence: TGTGCCAGCAGCCAAGGGTCCGGAGCTTTCTTT. Amino acid sequence: CASSQGSGAFF.

This clone appeared a few times. The chain recombines TRBV7-3 with TRBJ2-1; 14 bases are shared with TRBD2. Germline V gives CDR1 SGHTA, CDR2 FQGTGA. This CDR3 has 15 residues. The V and J ends lost 5 bases and 6 bases, in that order; junction bases with no gene match: 3. In DNA form, the CDR3 reads TGTGCCAGCAGCGAGACTAGCGGGAGGGGCAATGAGCAGTTCTTC. Encoded protein: CASSETSGRGNEQFF.

V and J are TRBV4-1 and TRBJ1-5; the D gene is possibly TRBD1 (6 bases). V lost 5 bases and J lost 7, with 24 bases in between. This CDR3 spans 17 amino acids. Germline CDR1 reads MGHRA; CDR2 reads YSYEKL. In DNA, the CDR3 is TGCGCCAGCAGCGCAGGGGAGGGCCCGTTGTCTAGACAGCCCCAGCATTTT. It translates to CASSAGEGPLSRQPQHF.

This chain links TRBV12-3 or TRBV12-4 with TRBJ2-7, with D possibly matching TRBD1 (6 bases). Trimming pared 4 bases from V and 2 bases from J, leaving 9 bases between. CDR3 length: 13 amino acids. CDR3 loop: CASSWDTPYEQYF. The DNA of the CDR3 is TGTGCCAGCAGTTGGGACACCCCCTACGAGCAGTACTTC.

This chain connects TRBV5-1 to TRBJ1-1; no clear D. CDR1 and CDR2 from the germline V gene are SGHRS and YFSETQ. The V end lost 2 bases, the J end lost 2 bases, and 7 bases lay between the germline ends. CDR3 length: 13 amino acids. The CDR3 reads CASSFRENTEAFF. The CDR3 DNA is TGCGCCAGCAGCTTCCGGGAAAACACTGAAGCTTTCTTT.

This sequence joins TRBV4-2 and TRBJ2-7, with 12 bases aligning to TRBD2. The CDR3 length is 18 residues. J was trimmed by 3 bases and V by 2 bases; bases with no gene match: 11. The germline gives CDR1 LGHNA, CDR2 YNFKEQ. CDR3 loop: CASSQQGLAGSQHYEQYF. CDR3 DNA sequence: TGTGCCAGCAGCCAACAAGGACTAGCGGGATCGCAGCACTACGAGCAGTACTTC.

CDR3 sequence: CASSPVSPNTGELFF. The CDR3 DNA reads TGTGCCAGCAGTCCCGTCTCCCCGAACACCGGGGAGCTGTTTTTT. The V and J genes are TRBV11-3 and TRBJ2-2, with D unclear. CDR1 is SGHNT and CDR2 is YENEEA in the germline V gene. This CDR3 is 15 amino acids long. The V end was cut by 6 bases, the J end by 0 bases, with 11 bases between.

The chain couples TRBV28 to TRBJ2-1, with TRBD2 as a possible D gene (6 bases). V lost 6 bases, J lost 2 bases, and 11 bases lay in between. Per the germline V gene, CDR1 is MDHEN and CDR2 is SYDVKM. The CDR3 has 14 residues. CDR3 DNA sequence: TGTGCCAGCAGCGGGGGAGTTACCTACAATGAGCAGTTCTTC. It codes for CASSGGVTYNEQFF.

This sequence joins TRBV28 and TRBJ2-3, with 11 nucleotides matching TRBD2. The V gene end was trimmed by 4 bases and the J gene end by 5 bases; junction bases not matched to a gene: 11. Germline V gene lookup returns CDR1 MDHEN and CDR2 SYDVKM. The CDR3 sequence is 17 residues long. CDR3 loop: CASSSLSGREEGDTQYF. In DNA, the CDR3 is TGTGCCAGCAGTTCTCTTAGCGGGAGGGAGGAAGGAGATACGCAGTATTTT.

The gene calls are TRBV30 and TRBJ1-5; weak D call: TRBD1 (6 bases). V was clipped by 1 base and J by 3 bases, with 19 bases between them. CDR3 length: 17 amino acids. Germline V lookup: CDR1 GTSNPN, CDR2 SVGIG (reference sequence). DNA for the CDR3: TGTGCCTGGAGTGCTAGGCCCTCCAGGGGTCCCAATCAGCCCCAGCATTTT. Translating it yields CAWSARPSRGPNQPQHF.

This chain links TRBV19 with TRBJ2-7; D uncertain. CDR3 length: 11 residues. The V end was cut by 8 bases, the J end by 5 bases, with 10 bases between. Germline CDR1 reads LNHDA; CDR2 reads SQIVND (reference sequence). The CDR3 loop reads CASRARDEQYF. CDR3 DNA sequence: TGTGCCAGTCGTGCCCGGGACGAGCAGTACTTC.

This chain uses TRBV9 with TRBJ2-7; D is perhaps TRBD2 (6 bases). The V end was cut by 3 bases, the J end by 0 bases, with 13 bases between. The CDR3 has 15 residues. The germline V gene encodes CDR1 SGDLS and CDR2 YYNGEE. In nucleotides, the CDR3 is TGTGCCAGCAGCGGAAGGGACTCTAGCTCCTACGAGCAGTACTTC. Translated, it gives CASSGRDSSSYEQYF.

The table lists this clone with a count of one. The V gene is TRBV11-2, the J gene TRBJ1-4; 9 nucleotides match TRBD1. The CDR3 sequence is 16 residues long. J gave up 7 bases and V 5 bases, and 11 bases lay outside the gene matches. CDR1 and CDR2 (germline): SGHAT, FQNNGV. The CDR3 region has the DNA TGTGCCAGCAGCAGACAGGGGGGCCCCCCTGTTGAAAAACTGTTTTTT. Residues: CASSRQGGPPVEKLFF.

V usage is TRBV5-5 and J usage is TRBJ1-2; 8 positions agree with TRBD1. The CDR3 runs to 18 residues. J gave up 6 bases and V 4 bases, and 20 bases lay outside the gene matches. The germline gives CDR1 SGHKS, CDR2 YYEKEE (reference sequence). CDR3 sequence (DNA): TGTGCCAGCAGCCCAGTTTTTGGGACAGGACGGGTTGGTGATGGCTACACCTTC. This encodes CASSPVFGTGRVGDGYTF.

V usage is TRBV19 and J usage is TRBJ2-7; 9 positions agree with TRBD1. Trimming took 6 bases from V and 6 from J; bases not matched to a gene: 12. From germline, CDR1 is LNHDA and CDR2 SQIVND (reference sequence). CDR3 length: 15 residues. CDR3 in amino acids: CASRQAGTGTSEQYF. The CDR3 region has the DNA TGTGCCAGTAGGCAAGCCGGGACAGGGACCAGCGAGCAGTACTTC.

The rearrangement joins TRBV7-9 to TRBJ1-2; 7 nucleotides line up with TRBD1. The CDR3 runs 15 residues. The trim removed 5 bases at V and 2 bases at J, leaving 8 bases unmatched. Looked up from germline, CDR1 is SEHNR and CDR2 is FQNEAQ (reference sequence). CDR3 bases: TGTGCCAGCAGCCTACCGGGACAGCCAAACTATGGCTACACCTTC. It yields the protein CASSLPGQPNYGYTF.